A single sample is the source of the 7 T cell receptor beta chains below, sequenced in a study of PD-1 blockade in classical Hodgkin lymphoma (dated by TCRdb to 2018 to 2020). Libraries came from the immunoSEQ multiplex PCR assay. The table comes from immuneACCESS by way of TCRdb, which keeps in-frame sequences with V and J called. Part of the clones is missing from these tables; in studies checked, under half for an unresolved V gene and the rest for unknown reasons. Recorded for this sample are approximately 19,000 clones; under 80% of them occurred a single time. The leading ten clones occupy approximately 22% of the sample. Reading the label with the study, this specimen's time point is: cycle 4 day 1 (C4D1), after less than 7 weeks of nivolumab. All trial patients had relapsed after autologous stem cell transplantation, with cohorts A, B and C differing in prior brentuximab vedotin exposure.

Here the sequenced sample was peripheral blood mononuclear cells (PBMCs), taken before the fourth cycle of nivolumab. The receptors shown here come from a human donor with classical Hodgkin lymphoma.

The chain recombines TRBV4-3 with TRBJ2-1, with 8 bases lining up with TRBD2. The J segment lost 1 base and the V segment lost 0 bases, leaving 2 bases of the junction unmatched. The CDR3 spans 16 residues. The germline V gene encodes CDR1 LGHNA and CDR2 YSLEER. The CDR3 DNA sequence: TGCGCCAGCAGCCAAGATACGGGAGGGTCCTACAATGAGCAGTTCTTC. Amino acids: CASSQDTGGSYNEQFF.

The rearrangement links TRBV6-5 to TRBJ2-6; D not resolved. V gave up 3 bases and J gave up 8 bases, with 11 bases separating them. Germline lookup yields CDR1 MNHEY and CDR2 SVGAGI. The CDR3 is 14 amino acids. The CDR3 protein is CASSYSLRTNVLTF. The CDR3, as DNA: TGTGCCAGCAGTTATAGCCTGCGAACCAACGTCCTGACTTTC.

For the CDR3, the DNA is TGTGCCAGCAGCCCATTATTAACTGAAGCTTTCTTT. This encodes CASSPLLTEAFF. The genes are TRBV16 and TRBJ1-1; D is unclear. Trimming shortened V by 4 bases and J by 5 bases, and 8 bases separated the two germline ends. CDR1 and CDR2 (germline): KGHSY, FQNENV. CDR3 length equals 12 residues.

CDR3 amino acids: CASIQGQLNSPLHF. The CDR3 nucleotides read TGTGCCAGCATACAAGGACAGCTGAATTCACCCCTCCACTTT. The chain recombines TRBV21-1 with TRBJ1-6; the table's D call TRBD1 went unverified against the DNA. TRBV21-1 is designated a pseudogene. CDR3 length: 14 residues.

J is TRBJ2-7 and V is TRBV5-4; D is perhaps TRBD2 (6 bases). There are 13 residues in the CDR3. Germline CDR1 and CDR2: SGHNT and YYREEE (reference sequence). Between the trimmed V and J ends, which lost 3 bases and 7 bases, there was a span of 14 bases. CDR3 nucleotides: TGTGCCAGCAGCTCGGTCGGGGCGGGGGAGCAGTACGTC. Protein sequence: CASSSVGAGEQYV.

The chain employs TRBV19 and TRBJ1-1, with unresolved D. The V and J ends lost 0 bases and 1 base respectively, with 9 bases between them. From germline, CDR1 is LNHDA and CDR2 SQIVND (reference sequence). This CDR3 comprises 15 residues. The chain's CDR3 is CASSIEVGRNTEAFF. In nucleotides, the CDR3 is TGTGCCAGTAGTATAGAGGTAGGGAGGAACACTGAAGCTTTCTTT. The full variable domain, in which reference TRBV19 and TRBJ1-1 provide the parts outside the CDR3, is DGGITQSPKYLFRKEGQNVTLSCEQNLNHDAMYWYRQDPGQGLRLIYYSQIVNDFQKGDIAEGYSVSREKKESFPLTVTSAQKNPTAFYLCASSIEVGRNTEAFFGQGTRLTVV.

This clone was counted a few times. The rearrangement joins TRBV28 to TRBJ1-1; D gene uncertain. Germline CDR1 MDHEN, CDR2 SYDVKM. The CDR3 runs 13 residues. V was trimmed by 6 bases and J by 0 bases, leaving 8 bases between them. In nucleotides, the CDR3 is TGTGCCAGCAGGGGGAACTTGAACACTGAAGCTTTCTTT. Translated: CASRGNLNTEAFF. The full variable domain, completed using reference TRBV28 and TRBJ1-1, is DVKVTQSSRYLVKRTGEKVFLECVQDMDHENMFWYRQDPGLGLRLIYFSYDVKMKEKGDIPEGYSVSREKKERFSLILESASTNQTSMYLCASRGNLNTEAFFGQGTRLTVV.